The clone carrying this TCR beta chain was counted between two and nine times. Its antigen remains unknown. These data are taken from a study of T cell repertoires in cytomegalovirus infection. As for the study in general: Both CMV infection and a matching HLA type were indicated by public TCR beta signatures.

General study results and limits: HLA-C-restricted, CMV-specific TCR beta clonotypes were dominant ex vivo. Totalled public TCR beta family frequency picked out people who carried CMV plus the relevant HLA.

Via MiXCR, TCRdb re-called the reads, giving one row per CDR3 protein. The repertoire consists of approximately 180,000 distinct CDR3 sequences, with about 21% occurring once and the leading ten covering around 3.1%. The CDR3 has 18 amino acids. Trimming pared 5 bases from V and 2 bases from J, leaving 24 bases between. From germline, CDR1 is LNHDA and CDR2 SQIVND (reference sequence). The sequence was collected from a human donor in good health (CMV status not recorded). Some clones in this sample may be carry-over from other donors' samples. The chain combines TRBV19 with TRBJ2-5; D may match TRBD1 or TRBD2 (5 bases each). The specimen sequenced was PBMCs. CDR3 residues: CASSRSGNRPPGQETQYF. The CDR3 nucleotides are TGTGCCAGTAGTCGATCGGGGAACAGGCCTCCGGGACAAGAGACCCAGTACTTC.